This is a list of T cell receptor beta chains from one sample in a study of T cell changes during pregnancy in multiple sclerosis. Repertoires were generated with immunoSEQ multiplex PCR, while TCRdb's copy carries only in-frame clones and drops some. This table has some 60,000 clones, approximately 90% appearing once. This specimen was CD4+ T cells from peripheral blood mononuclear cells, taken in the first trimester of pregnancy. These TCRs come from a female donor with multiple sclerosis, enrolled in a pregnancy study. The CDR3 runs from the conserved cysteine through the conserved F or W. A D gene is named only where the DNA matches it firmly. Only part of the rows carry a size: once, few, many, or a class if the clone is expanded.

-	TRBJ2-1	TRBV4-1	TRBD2	CASTEAGLAGGNEQFF	TGCGCCAGCACCGAGGCGGGACTAGCGGGGGGAAATGAGCAGTTCTTC
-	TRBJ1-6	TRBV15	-	CATRSKTWGGSSPLHF	TGTGCCACCAGGTCCAAAACGTGGGGGGGGAGCTCACCCCTCCACTTT
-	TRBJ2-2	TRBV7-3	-	CASSLNRANTGELFF	TGTGCCAGCAGCTTAAACAGGGCGAACACCGGGGAGCTGTTTTTT
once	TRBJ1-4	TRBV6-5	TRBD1	CASRSTGDHEKLFF	TGTGCCAGCAGGAGCACAGGGGATCATGAAAAACTGTTTTTT
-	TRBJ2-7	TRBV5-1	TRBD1	CASSLTGTGAKTGEQYF	TGCGCCAGCAGCTTGACAGGGACAGGTGCAAAAACGGGGGAGCAGTACTTC
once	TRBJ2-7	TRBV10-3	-	CAIRSPLGGEQYF	TGTGCCATCAGGTCCCCGCTCGGTGGCGAGCAGTACTTC
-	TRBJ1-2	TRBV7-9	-	CASSLDTFYGYTF	TGTGCCAGCAGCTTAGACACCTTCTATGGCTACACCTTC
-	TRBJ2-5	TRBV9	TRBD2	CASSVGGAETQYF	TGTGCCAGCAGCGTCGGGGGGGCCGAGACCCAGTACTTC
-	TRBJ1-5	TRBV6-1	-	CASSTRTDHNQPQHF	TGTGCCAGCAGTACTCGGACTGACCACAATCAGCCCCAGCATTTT
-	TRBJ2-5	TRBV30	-	CAWLQDTTQYF	TGTGCCTGGCTGCAGGACACGACCCAGTACTTC
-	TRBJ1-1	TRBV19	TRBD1	CASSRARDRGPGTEAFF	TGTGCCAGTAGCCGAGCTCGGGACAGGGGGCCTGGCACTGAAGCTTTCTTT
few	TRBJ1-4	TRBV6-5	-	CASSLRWGDEKLFF	TGTGCCAGCAGTCTTCGGTGGGGGGATGAAAAACTGTTTTTT
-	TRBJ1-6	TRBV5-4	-	CASSPPGVRADNSPLHF	TGTGCCAGCAGCCCTCCCGGGGTGAGGGCCGATAATTCACCCCTCCACTTT
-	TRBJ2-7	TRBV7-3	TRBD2	CASSPGGSYEQYF	TGTGCCAGCAGCCCGGGGGGGTCCTACGAGCAGTACTTC
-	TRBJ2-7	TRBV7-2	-	CASSPSPGNYEQYF	TGTGCCAGCAGCCCGAGTCCAGGGAACTACGAGCAGTACTTC
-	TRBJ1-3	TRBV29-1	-	CSVPYFLSGNTIYF	TGCAGCGTTCCCTATTTCCTCTCTGGAAACACCATATATTTT
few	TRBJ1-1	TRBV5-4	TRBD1	CASRRTGQGVEAFF	TGTGCCAGCAGACGGACGGGACAGGGGGTTGAAGCTTTCTTT
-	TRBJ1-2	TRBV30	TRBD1	CAWTEGHRGAPEGYTF	TGTGCCTGGACCGAGGGCCACAGGGGGGCCCCTGAAGGCTACACCTTC
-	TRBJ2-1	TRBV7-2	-	CASSLLGTTYSYNEQFF	TGTGCCAGCAGTCTCCTCGGAACTACCTATTCCTACAATGAGCAGTTCTTC
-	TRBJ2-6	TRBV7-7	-	CASTFGVSGANVLTF	TGTGCTAGCACCTTCGGGGTCTCTGGGGCCAACGTCCTGACTTTC
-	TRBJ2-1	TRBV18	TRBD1	CASSRPGQGINEQFF	TGTGCCAGCTCCCGACCGGGACAGGGAATCAATGAGCAGTTCTTC
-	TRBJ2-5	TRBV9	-	CASSVGASRTRGLAETQYF	TGTGCCAGCAGCGTAGGGGCTAGCCGGACCCGGGGGTTGGCGGAGACCCAGTACTTC
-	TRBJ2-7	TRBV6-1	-	CASSPVAGQTYEQYF	TGTGCCAGCAGCCCGGTGGCAGGCCAGACCTACGAGCAGTACTTC
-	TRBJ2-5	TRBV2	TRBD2	CASSIGLAGGSVLAETQYF	TGTGCCAGCAGTATCGGACTAGCGGGGGGGTCGGTCTTAGCGGAGACCCAGTACTTC
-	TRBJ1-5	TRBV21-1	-	CASSSSKRTARSRYSNQPQHF	TGTGCCAGCAGCAGTTCTAAAAGGACAGCCCGAAGTAGGTATAGCAATCAGCCCCAGCATTTT
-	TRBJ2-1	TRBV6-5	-	CASSYFGGAGAQLIF	TGTGCCAGCAGTTATTTCGGAGGGGCTGGGGCCCAATTGATCTTC
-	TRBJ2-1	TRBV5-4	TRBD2	CASSPTSGLVINEQFF	TGTGCCAGCAGCCCTACCTCGGGACTAGTTATAAATGAGCAGTTCTTC
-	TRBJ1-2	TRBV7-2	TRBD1	CASSSRDRSRLFNYGYTF	TGTGCCAGCAGCTCCCGGGACAGGAGCCGTCTTTTTAACTATGGCTACACCTTC
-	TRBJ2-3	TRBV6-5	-	CASTLGGTDTQYF	TGTGCCAGCACTTTAGGGGGCACAGATACGCAGTATTTT
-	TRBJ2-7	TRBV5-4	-	CASSLARREQYF	TGTGCCAGCAGCTTGGCCAGGCGCGAGCAGTACTTC
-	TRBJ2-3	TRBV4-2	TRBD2	CASSQDGLAGTDTQYF	TGTGCCAGCAGCCAAGATGGACTAGCGGGAACAGATACGCAGTATTTT
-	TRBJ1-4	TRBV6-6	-	CASSYELTGNEKLFF	TGTGCCAGCAGTTACGAACTAACAGGGAATGAAAAACTGTTTTTT
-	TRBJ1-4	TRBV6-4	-	CATGPRGGSEKLFF	TGTGCCACCGGACCGCGGGGGGGTAGCGAAAAACTGTTTTTT
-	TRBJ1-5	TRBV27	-	CASSLYSRGDGNQPQHF	TGTGCCAGCAGTTTATATAGCAGGGGAGATGGCAATCAGCCCCAGCATTTT
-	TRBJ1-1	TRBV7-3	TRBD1	CASSSQGAAEAFF	TGTGCCAGCAGCTCCCAGGGGGCCGCTGAAGCTTTCTTT
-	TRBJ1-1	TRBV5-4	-	CASSSSRVRTEAFF	TGTGCCAGCAGCTCCAGTCGGGTGAGGACTGAAGCTTTCTTT
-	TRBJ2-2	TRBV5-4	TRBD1	CASSSVGGGTGELFF	TGTGCCAGCAGCTCTGTAGGGGGCGGAACCGGGGAGCTGTTTTTT
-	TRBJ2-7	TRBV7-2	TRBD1	CASSQQAGQGHSEQYF	TGTGCCAGCAGCCAACAGGCGGGACAGGGGCACTCCGAGCAGTACTTC
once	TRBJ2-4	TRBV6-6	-	CASSQGGGIQYF	TGTGCCAGCAGTCAAGGGGGGGGCATTCAGTACTTC
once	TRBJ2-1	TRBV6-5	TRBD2	CASSSTSGGPYNEQFF	TGTGCCAGCAGTTCGACTAGCGGGGGTCCCTACAATGAGCAGTTCTTC
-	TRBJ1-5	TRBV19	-	CASSFKKQGPQPQHF	TGTGCCAGTAGCTTCAAAAAACAGGGTCCTCAGCCCCAGCATTTT
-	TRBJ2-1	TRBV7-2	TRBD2	CASSISGTSPLNEQFF	TGTGCCAGCAGCATTTCCGGGACTAGTCCTCTCAATGAGCAGTTCTTC
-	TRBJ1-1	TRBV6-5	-	CASRHRENTEAFF	TGTGCCAGCAGGCACAGGGAGAACACTGAAGCTTTCTTT
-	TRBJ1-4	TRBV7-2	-	CASSLGGVPKRLFF	TGTGCCAGCAGCCTTGGGGGGGTACCGAAAAGACTGTTTTTT
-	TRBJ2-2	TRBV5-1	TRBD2	CASSLTSGGRGTGELFF	TGCGCCAGCAGCCTAACTAGCGGGGGCCGGGGGACCGGGGAGCTGTTTTTT
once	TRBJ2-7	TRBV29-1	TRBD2	CSVGGGNPYEQYF	TGCAGCGTTGGCGGGGGGAACCCCTACGAGCAGTACTTC
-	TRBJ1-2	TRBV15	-	CATSRVQSGYTF	TGTGCCACCAGCAGAGTACAGTCTGGCTACACCTTC
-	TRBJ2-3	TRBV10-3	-	CAISEEAGGPNTQYF	TGTGCCATCAGTGAGGAAGCGGGCGGGCCAAATACGCAGTATTTT